Below, 31 T cell receptor beta chains from the same sample are listed, as sequenced in a study of T-cell reconstitution after alpha-beta-depleted transplantation in children (dated by TCRdb to the mid-2010s). The library was made by PCR. Sequencing was performed on an Illumina HiSeq 2500. TCR library preparation used molecular barcoding, with unique molecular identifiers applied to normalize quantification of the TCRbeta repertoire. The raw public reads went through TCRdb reprocessing: fastp at Q25, MiXCR clone calling, in-frame beta chains kept. For every CDR3 protein sequence, its rows merge into one entry that carries the most common genes and DNA. In all, the sample holds approximately 240,000 distinct CDR3 sequences, and roughly a tenth of those were seen once. The ten biggest clones cover 28% of the sample. The intended sense of this specimen's treatment or condition label: allogeneic hematopoietic cell transplantation with graft depleted of TCRalphabeta T cells and CD19 B cells.

Sequencing used PBMCs, obtained before TCRalphabeta/CD19-depleted stem cell transplant. The receptor set was obtained from a child less than two years old with acute myeloid leukemia, due to receive a stem cell transplant.

The rearrangement uses TRBV12-3 or TRBV12-4 and TRBJ1-3; tentative D call: TRBD1 (5 bases). V was pared by 6 bases and J by 6 bases, with 15 bases between. This CDR3 region has 14 residues. The CDR3 region is CASRSPGLVNTIYF. DNA of the CDR3: TGTGCCAGCAGATCTCCGGGGCTGGTAAACACCATATATTTT.

This clonotype was recorded many times. This chain connects TRBV20-1 to TRBJ2-3, with a weak D call TRBD1 (6 bases). Trimming took 5 bases from V and 2 from J, leaving 8 bases between them. Looked up from germline, CDR1 is DFQATT and CDR2 is SNEGSKA (reference sequence). CDR3 length: 12 amino acids. Here the CDR3 reads CSAGDITDTQYF. The CDR3 nucleotides are TGCAGTGCTGGGGACATCACAGATACGCAGTATTTT.

This clonotype was seen many times. The chain is built from TRBV4-1 and TRBJ2-3, with D tentatively TRBD2 (6 bases). This CDR3 spans 16 amino acids. The germline gives CDR1 MGHRA, CDR2 YSYEKL. With 5 bases removed from V and 0 bases from J, the gap between germline ends came to 15 bases. CDR3 DNA sequence: TGCGCCAGCAGCACCTACTCGGGAGCTAGCACAGATACGCAGTATTTT. Its protein is CASSTYSGASTDTQYF.

The chain joins TRBV28 to TRBJ2-6; D might be TRBD2 (5 bases). V was pared by 3 bases and J by 3 bases, with 9 bases between. The CDR3 is 15 amino acids. Per germline, CDR1 MDHEN and CDR2 SYDVKM. CDR3 DNA sequence: TGTGCCAGCAGTTTTCTTGAGGGTGGGGCCAACGTCCTGACTTTC. It yields the protein CASSFLEGGANVLTF.

The chain combines TRBV7-9 with TRBJ2-5; a weak D match, TRBD1 (5 bases). V dropped 6 bases and J dropped 0 bases, with 14 bases sitting between them. This CDR3 spans 15 amino acids. Germline V gene data show CDR1 as SEHNR and CDR2 as FQNEAQ (reference sequence). The CDR3 DNA reads TGTGCCAGCAGTCGTCCAGGGATTTACCAAGAGACCCAGTACTTC. Its translation is CASSRPGIYQETQYF.

This clonotype was counted many times. The rearrangement links TRBV20-1 to TRBJ2-4; tentatively, D is TRBD1 (5 bases). Germline CDR1 and CDR2: DFQATT and SNEGSKA (reference sequence). Deletions cut 0 bases from V and 0 bases from J, with 21 bases between. The CDR3 is made up of 19 amino acids. This CDR3 is CSARDGHRLPNLAKNIQYF. CDR3 sequence (DNA): TGCAGTGCTAGAGATGGACATCGGTTGCCCAATTTAGCCAAAAACATTCAGTACTTC.

This sequence joins TRBV4-2 and TRBJ2-1; D gene uncertain. The V end lost 0 bases, the J end lost 10 bases, and 10 bases lay between the germline ends. The CDR3 totals 13 residues. The germline gives CDR1 LGHNA, CDR2 YNFKEQ. The CDR3 spells CASSQDKGGEQFF. CDR3 in DNA: TGTGCCAGCAGCCAAGATAAGGGCGGAGAGCAGTTCTTC.

This clonotype appeared many times. J is TRBJ2-7 and V is TRBV3-1; TRBD1 is a possible D gene (6 bases). Germline V CDR1 and CDR2: LGHDT, YNNKEL (reference sequence). This CDR3 comprises 12 residues. V was clipped by 7 bases and J by 6 bases, with 13 bases between them. The CDR3 spells CASTSRGGEQYF. CDR3 DNA sequence: TGTGCCAGCACTTCCAGGGGTGGCGAGCAGTACTTC.

A few counts support this clonotype. This chain connects TRBV19 to TRBJ2-7; TRBD2 matches at 8 bases. Per the germline V gene, CDR1 is LNHDA and CDR2 is SQIVND (reference sequence). The CDR3 is 15 residues long. Unmatched junction bases numbered 11, after V lost 6 bases and J lost 4 bases. CDR3 bases: TGTGCCAGTAGCCCCGGGCTAGCGGGCCCTTACGAGCAGTACTTC. As protein: CASSPGLAGPYEQYF.

This clonotype showed up many times. The chain employs TRBV2 and TRBJ2-7; 10 bases map to TRBD1. The length of the CDR3 is 15 residues. The ends lost 7 bases at V and 3 bases at J; junction bases unmatched: 9. Per germline, CDR1 SNHLY and CDR2 FYNNEI. CDR3 sequence reads: CASTIWTGGGYEQYF. DNA for the CDR3: TGTGCCAGCACTATTTGGACAGGGGGGGGCTACGAGCAGTACTTC.

The table lists this clonotype with many counts. V and J are TRBV20-1 and TRBJ2-5; 8 positions agree with TRBD1. V was pared by 6 bases and J by 5 bases, with 8 bases of the junction left unmatched. There are 13 residues in the CDR3. Per germline, CDR1 DFQATT and CDR2 SNEGSKA (reference sequence). CDR3 residues: CSAMTGADETQYF. The CDR3 bases are TGCAGTGCAATGACAGGGGCGGACGAGACCCAGTACTTC.

On this clonotype: This may be a read error: a much more frequent sequence differs by one nucleotide. CDR3 in DNA: TGTGCCAGCAGTTTTTTGGGGCCACCTAGGGAAAGTGAGCAGTTCTTC. This gives the protein CASSFLGPPRESEQFF. The chain joins TRBV12-3 or TRBV12-4 to TRBJ2-1; the D gene is possibly TRBD1 (5 bases). The CDR3 runs to 16 residues. V was cut by 3 bases and J by 9 bases, with 21 bases left in between.

This clonotype was observed many times. This chain uses TRBV6-1 with TRBJ2-3, with D maybe TRBD2 (6 bases). The CDR3 spans 16 residues. Germline assignment: CDR1 MNHNS and CDR2 SASEGT. Trimming cost V 3 bases and J 0 bases, with 13 bases left between them. The CDR3 DNA is TGTGCCAGCAGTGACTTCGGGGGAGCTAGCACAGATACGCAGTATTTT. The encoded protein is CASSDFGGASTDTQYF.

For this clonotype: A much larger clone differs from this one at a single base, so this may be a read error. This chain connects TRBV12-3 or TRBV12-4 to TRBJ2-1; perhaps TRBD1 as D (5 bases). V lost 3 bases, J lost 10 bases, and 19 bases lay in between. The CDR3 loop spans 15 amino acids. CDR3 residues: CASSLGEMVGREQFF. Here the CDR3 DNA reads TGTGCCAGCAGTTTGGGCGAAATGGTGGGGCGGGAGCAGTTCTTC.

V gene TRBV6-2 or TRBV6-3 combines with J gene TRBJ2-1; D unresolved. This CDR3 spans 12 amino acids. Per the germline V gene, CDR1 is MNHEY and CDR2 is SVGEGT. V was cut by 5 bases and J by 6 bases, with 8 bases left in between. The CDR3 protein is CASSPFVNEQFF. CDR3 nucleotides: TGTGCCAGCAGTCCATTCGTCAATGAGCAGTTCTTC.

This clonotype showed up just a few times. This chain uses TRBV18 with TRBJ2-7; D not certain. V gave up 4 bases and J gave up 2 bases, with 9 bases separating them. This CDR3 is built from 13 residues. Germline V CDR1 and CDR2: KGHSH, LQKENI. In DNA form, the CDR3 reads TGTGCCAGCTCACGGGTGGAGACCTACGAGCAGTACTTC. Amino acid sequence: CASSRVETYEQYF.

This clonotype was seen many times. The chain recombines TRBV5-1 with TRBJ2-2, with D possibly matching TRBD2 (6 bases). The CDR3 runs to 15 residues. V was trimmed by 4 bases and J by 7 bases, leaving 17 bases between them. Germline V gives CDR1 SGHRS, CDR2 YFSETQ. CDR3 sequence: CASSPLGGVDGELFF. The CDR3 nucleotides read TGCGCCAGCAGCCCGCTTGGAGGGGTTGACGGGGAGCTGTTTTTT.

The table lists this clonotype with many counts. The chain is built from TRBV10-1 and TRBJ2-7; tentatively, D is TRBD1 or TRBD2 (7 bases each). The V and J ends lost 8 bases and 2 bases respectively, with 13 bases between them. Germline V lookup: CDR1 WNHNN, CDR2 SYGVQD (reference sequence). CDR3 length equals 13 residues. The CDR3 reads CASSAGQTYEQYF. In DNA form, the CDR3 reads TGCGCCAGCTCAGCGGGACAGACCTACGAGCAGTACTTC.

As concerns this clonotype: A much larger clone differs from this one at a single base, so this may be a read error. The J gene is TRBJ2-1, the V gene TRBV12-3 or TRBV12-4; 10 bases line up with TRBD1. The CDR3 spans 18 residues. Unmatched junction bases numbered 15, after V lost 10 bases and J lost 0 bases. The CDR3 is CAISRTGGFLSSYNEQFF. The DNA for the CDR3 is TGTGCCATCAGCAGGACAGGGGGGTTCTTGAGCTCCTACAATGAGCAGTTCTTC.

In this sample, this clonotype turned up many times. The chain recombines TRBV18 with TRBJ2-1, with a tentative D call TRBD2 (5 bases). V was trimmed by 3 bases and J by 0 bases, leaving 9 bases between them. CDR3 size: 15 residues. Germline CDR1 is KGHSH and CDR2 is LQKENI. CDR3 amino acids: CASSPSDGSYNEQFF. The CDR3 coding sequence is TGTGCCAGCTCACCTAGCGACGGCTCCTACAATGAGCAGTTCTTC.

This clonotype was seen repeatedly, ten times or more. The J gene is TRBJ1-2, the V gene TRBV7-9; 9 bases align to TRBD1. CDR3 length equals 13 residues. The germline CDR1 and CDR2 sequences are SEHNR and FQNEAQ (reference sequence). CDR3 region: CVSAGQGYYGYTF. The CDR3 DNA is TGTGTAAGCGCGGGACAGGGATACTATGGCTACACCTTC.

This clonotype has just a few counts. The rearrangement links TRBV28 to TRBJ2-5; a possible D gene is TRBD2 (7 bases). From germline, CDR1 is MDHEN and CDR2 SYDVKM. The germline V and J ends were trimmed by 1 base and 4 bases, with 10 bases remaining between them. The CDR3 totals 14 residues. CDR3 loop: CASSLYREGETQYF. CDR3 DNA: TGTGCCAGCAGTTTATACAGGGAGGGAGAGACCCAGTACTTC.

This clonotype was recorded many times. The chain recombines TRBV5-1 with TRBJ2-4; 7 positions agree with TRBD1. Per germline, CDR1 SGHRS and CDR2 YFSETQ. J lost 8 bases, V lost 1 base, and 9 bases had no gene match. This CDR3 comprises 15 residues. The CDR3 region has the DNA TGCGCCAGCAGCTTGTTAGGGGGCCGAGGCGACATTCAGTACTTC. It specifies CASSLLGGRGDIQYF.

This clonotype was counted at least ten times. The V gene is TRBV15, the J gene TRBJ2-3; D remains ambiguous. V was cut by 3 bases and J by 4 bases, with 8 bases left in between. This CDR3 has 13 amino acids. From germline, CDR1 is LNHNV and CDR2 YYDKDF (reference sequence). The CDR3: CATSSIRSDTQYF. Written as DNA, the CDR3 is TGTGCCACCAGCAGTATCCGGTCAGATACGCAGTATTTT.

This clonotype has ten or more counts. The V call is TRBV12-3 or TRBV12-4, the J call TRBJ2-5; a possible D gene is TRBD2 (7 bases). The length of the CDR3 is 15 residues. Trimming took 3 bases from V and 2 from J, leaving 13 bases between them. DNA of the CDR3: TGTGCCAGCAGTTTGGGCGGGGGCCCTCAAGAGACCCAGTACTTC. Translating gives CASSLGGGPQETQYF.

This clonotype was counted between two and nine times. The V gene is TRBV28, the J gene TRBJ1-5, with D unclear. This CDR3 region has 16 residues. From germline, CDR1 is MDHEN and CDR2 SYDVKM. Trimming shortened V by 7 bases and J by 0 bases, and 16 bases separated the two germline ends. This CDR3 is CASIPRSDVSNQPQHF. CDR3 sequence (DNA): TGTGCCAGCATCCCGCGGTCCGATGTTAGCAATCAGCCCCAGCATTTT.

This clonotype has at least ten counts. The chain joins TRBV5-1 to TRBJ2-7; no clear D gene. The V gene lost 1 base and the J gene lost 7 bases, with 9 bases spanning the gap. This CDR3 is built from 12 residues. The V gene's germline CDR1 is SGHRS and CDR2 YFSETQ. CDR3 amino acids: CASSLNQREQYF. The CDR3 DNA follows: TGCGCCAGCAGCTTGAATCAAAGGGAGCAGTACTTC.

The table lists this clonotype with many counts. The rearrangement links TRBV3-1 to TRBJ2-1; 9 bases match TRBD2. Trimming removed 1 base from V and 5 bases from J; junction bases left unmatched: 3. Germline V gene sequence: CDR1 LGHDT, CDR2 YNNKEL (reference sequence). The length of the CDR3 is 15 residues. Here the CDR3 reads CASSQGRGGDNEQFF. CDR3 nucleotide sequence: TGTGCCAGCAGCCAAGGGCGGGGGGGCGACAATGAGCAGTTCTTC.

This clonotype was counted many times. The chain uses TRBV6-2 or TRBV6-3 and TRBJ1-2; D is uncertain. The CDR3 loop spans 14 amino acids. Germline CDR1 and CDR2: MNHEY and SVGEGT. The V end was cut by 6 bases, the J end by 4 bases, with 15 bases between. The CDR3 protein is CASSPGSPVYGYTF. As DNA, the CDR3 is TGTGCCAGCAGCCCCGGCAGCCCGGTCTATGGCTACACCTTC.

This clonotype was recorded at least ten times. The rearrangement links TRBV20-1 to TRBJ1-3; possible D gene TRBD1, 6 bases. Germline-derived CDR1 and CDR2 are DFQATT and SNEGSKA (reference sequence). This CDR3 region has 14 residues. Trimming stripped 6 bases from V and 4 bases from J, with 16 bases between. The CDR3 coding sequence is TGCAGTGCGAGGAGGGGGGCAAAAGGAAACACCATATATTTT. Amino acids: CSARRGAKGNTIYF.

This clonotype was found many times. This chain connects TRBV12-3 or TRBV12-4 to TRBJ1-5; D remains ambiguous. V gave up 1 base and J gave up 0 bases, with 7 bases separating them. The CDR3 spans 15 residues. CDR3 bases: TGTGCCAGCAGTTTAGGACGGAATAGCAATCAGCCCCAGCATTTT. Protein: CASSLGRNSNQPQHF.